This note documents a single T cell receptor beta chain sequence. Methods used by the authors: Nucleated cell counts were estimated from reference gene primer amplification. Clones were sequenced by immunoSEQ multiplex PCR, and TCRdb holds only the in-frame ones, with some missing. Clonal size and the V and J genes are those of that table, whereas D and trimming came from the DNA. The sample records approximately 130,000 clones, 77% being singletons. The sample belongs to a study of blood T cell repertoires in COVID-19. Study information: Acute-phase and convalescent COVID-19 samples originated in the United States, Italy and Spain. The analysed material was cDNA or gDNA that came from T cells, B-cell-depleted T cells, or PBMCs.

Losses at the gene ends were 2 bases for V and 7 bases for J; bases not matched to a gene: 9. This CDR3 has 16 amino acids. Germline loops: CDR1 MGHRA, CDR2 YSYEKL. This sequence was found in an elderly man with acute or convalescent COVID-19. This chain links TRBV4-1 with TRBJ2-1; 9 positions match TRBD1. The specimen sequenced was peripheral blood. The CDR3 DNA is TGCGCCAGCAGCCAACTGACAGGGGGACGTAGAAATGAGCAGTTCTTC. As protein: CASSQLTGGRRNEQFF.